This passage covers 22 T cell receptor beta chains from one sample sequenced in a study of cytomegalovirus exposure and HLA in healthy donors. The PCR had 60 Vbeta and 13 Jbeta primers. Data came from immunoSEQ multiplex PCR; TCRdb stores just in-frame clones and leaves some out. The sample lists some 100,000 clones, approximately 77% seen once, with 13% to 15% in the top ten. Specimen: PBMCs. The source of these receptors is a male donor in good health and CMV-seropositive.

This sequence joins TRBV7-8 and TRBJ2-7; 8 bases match TRBD1. CDR1 SGHVS and CDR2 FQNEAQ come from the germline V gene. Trimming took 1 base from V and 0 from J; bases not matched to a gene: 11. The CDR3 is 18 residues long. CDR3 amino acids: CASSLGMGQDHSSYEQYF. The CDR3 DNA reads as TGTGCCAGCAGCTTAGGGATGGGACAGGATCATAGCTCCTACGAGCAGTACTTC.

This clone turned up a few times. The chain combines TRBV7-9 with TRBJ2-7; 14 bases fit TRBD2. The CDR3 has 15 residues. With 4 bases clipped from V and 6 bases from J, the junction kept 5 bases outside the gene matches. The V gene's germline CDR1 is SEHNR and CDR2 FQNEAQ (reference sequence). As DNA, the CDR3 is TGTGCCAGCAGCTCCCGGACTAGCGGGGGGACCGAGCAGTACTTC. Protein product: CASSSRTSGGTEQYF. The whole variable domain, remainder taken from reference TRBV7-9 and TRBJ2-7, is DTGVSQNPRHKITKRGQNVTFRCDPISEHNRLYWYRQTLGQGPEFLTYFQNEAQLEKSRLLSDRFSAERPKGSFSTLEIQRTEQGDSAMYLCASSSRTSGGTEQYFGPGTRLTVT.

The CDR3 bases are TGTGCCAGCAGTCCGTCCCGGGACAGGGGAAGTGGCTACACCTTC. Translated, it gives CASSPSRDRGSGYTF. The chain recombines TRBV6-5 with TRBJ1-2; 10 bases are shared with TRBD1. Germline values: CDR1 MNHEY, CDR2 SVGAGI. CDR3 length equals 15 residues. V shed 5 bases, J shed 7 bases, and the junction held 10 bases outside the gene matches.

This clone has a single count. This rearrangement joins TRBV6-5 to TRBJ2-1; TRBD1 matches at 7 bases. CDR1 is MNHEY and CDR2 is SVGAGI in the germline V gene. This CDR3 is built from 15 residues. Losses at the gene ends were 6 bases for V and 5 bases for J; bases not matched to a gene: 10. Here the CDR3 DNA reads TGTGCCAGCAGCCAGACAGGGCCATCGAACAATGAGCAGTTCTTC. Amino acids: CASSQTGPSNNEQFF.

The rearrangement joins TRBV4-2 to TRBJ2-6; possible D gene TRBD1, 6 bases. Trimming pared 1 base from V and 3 bases from J, leaving 7 bases between. CDR1 and CDR2 (germline): LGHNA, YNFKEQ. CDR3 length: 15 amino acids. The CDR3 sequence is CASSQGGGGANVLTF. As DNA, the CDR3 is TGTGCCAGCAGCCAAGGAGGGGGTGGGGCCAACGTCCTGACTTTC.

The chain is built from TRBV7-2 and TRBJ2-3; weak D call: TRBD2 (5 bases). The CDR3 covers 14 residues. V was trimmed by 1 base and J by 3 bases, leaving 8 bases between them. From germline, CDR1 is SGHTA and CDR2 FQGNSA. The CDR3 bases are TGTGCCAGCAGCTTAGGGCTAGCAACAGATACGCAGTATTTT. Translation gives CASSLGLATDTQYF. The full variable domain, its missing parts supplied by reference TRBV7-2 and TRBJ2-3, is GAGVSQSPSNKVTEKGKDVELRCDPISGHTALYWYRQSLGQGLEFLIYFQGNSAPDKSGLPSDRFSAERTGGSVSTLTIQRTQQEDSAVYLCASSLGLATDTQYFGPGTRLTVL.

This clone was observed a few times. The rearrangement uses TRBV9 and TRBJ1-1; a possible D gene is TRBD1 (6 bases). V shed 5 bases and J shed 7 bases, with 15 bases lying between them. Per the germline V gene, CDR1 is SGDLS and CDR2 is YYNGEE. The length of the CDR3 is 13 residues. The CDR3 spells CASSPGAKGEAFF. For the CDR3, the DNA is TGTGCCAGCAGTCCAGGGGCGAAGGGTGAAGCTTTCTTT.

The gene calls are TRBV5-1 and TRBJ2-5, with 11 bases lining up with TRBD1. This CDR3 is 16 amino acids long. The V and J ends lost 4 bases and 0 bases, in that order; junction bases with no gene match: 5. Germline loops: CDR1 SGHRS, CDR2 YFSETQ. The CDR3 spells CASSGGTGGYQETQYF. The CDR3 DNA sequence: TGCGCCAGCAGCGGCGGGACAGGGGGGTACCAAGAGACCCAGTACTTC.

The gene calls are TRBV11-3 and TRBJ2-5, with 14 bases lining up with TRBD2. The CDR3 runs to 16 residues. Losses at the gene ends were 3 bases for V and 0 bases for J; bases not matched to a gene: 0. In germline, CDR1 is SGHNT, CDR2 YENEEA. CDR3 nucleotide sequence: TGTGCCAGCAGCTTGGGACTAGCGGGAGACCAAGAGACCCAGTACTTC. Encoded protein: CASSLGLAGDQETQYF.

V is TRBV7-6 and J is TRBJ2-3; 9 bases are a match to TRBD1. CDR1 and CDR2 from the germline V gene are SGHVS and FNYEAQ. This CDR3 contains 15 residues. The V segment lost 1 base and the J segment 4 bases; nucleotides outside the gene matches: 3. As DNA, the CDR3 is TGTGCCAGCAGCTTAGGGGACAGGGAGGCAGATACGCAGTATTTT. As protein: CASSLGDREADTQYF.

This rearrangement joins TRBV6-1 to TRBJ2-1, with TRBD2 matching 8 bases. The germline V gene encodes CDR1 MNHNS and CDR2 SASEGT. J gave up 9 bases and V 5 bases, and 9 bases lay outside the gene matches. The CDR3 length is 14 residues. CDR3 coding DNA: TGTGCCAGCAGTACTCGGGGGGGCCTCCTTGAGCAGTTCTTC. It encodes CASSTRGGLLEQFF.

CDR3 coding DNA: TGTGCCACCAGCACCTATCAAGGGGGGGGGCGGATTAATGAAAAACTGTTTTTT. It is translated as CATSTYQGGGRINEKLFF. The V gene is TRBV15, the J gene TRBJ1-4, with D tentatively TRBD1 (6 bases). The CDR3 consists of 18 residues. V was trimmed by 4 bases and J by 4 bases, leaving 22 bases between them. CDR1 and CDR2 from the germline V gene are LNHNV and YYDKDF (reference sequence).

The gene calls are TRBV6-5 and TRBJ2-5; 7 bases are a match to TRBD1. Germline V CDR1 and CDR2: MNHEY, SVGAGI. CDR3 length equals 14 residues. Trimming removed 0 bases from V and 5 bases from J; junction bases left unmatched: 3. CDR3 loop: CASSYSGQTETQYF. CDR3 sequence (DNA): TGTGCCAGCAGTTACTCGGGACAGACGGAGACCCAGTACTTC.

The gene calls are TRBV4-1 and TRBJ1-6, with D perhaps TRBD1 (6 bases). The germline V and J ends were trimmed by 1 base and 12 bases, with 19 bases remaining between them. This CDR3 spans 16 amino acids. Per germline, CDR1 MGHRA and CDR2 YSYEKL. CDR3 in amino acids: CASSQGEGRGPLPLHF. The CDR3 DNA reads as TGCGCCAGCAGCCAAGGAGAGGGCAGGGGCCCTTTACCCCTCCACTTT.

This chain uses TRBV28 with TRBJ2-7, with a possible D match to TRBD2 (6 bases). The V end lost 7 bases, the J end lost 0 bases, and 13 bases lay between the germline ends. There are 14 residues in the CDR3. The germline gives CDR1 MDHEN, CDR2 SYDVKM. For the CDR3, the DNA is TGTGCCAGCACCGGCGGGGCCCCCTCCTACGAGCAGTACTTC. This gives the protein CASTGGAPSYEQYF.

The chain has TRBV28 and TRBJ1-1; D may be TRBD1 (5 bases). Between the trimmed V and J ends, which lost 5 bases and 5 bases, there was a span of 15 bases. In germline, CDR1 is MDHEN, CDR2 SYDVKM. The CDR3 is 14 amino acids. CDR3 sequence (DNA): TGTGCCAGCAGTCCCGGGGGGAGCGGGACTGAAGCTTTCTTT. This translates into CASSPGGSGTEAFF. Together with reference TRBV28 and TRBJ1-1, the CDR3 gives the full variable domain: DVKVTQSSRYLVKRTGEKVFLECVQDMDHENMFWYRQDPGLGLRLIYFSYDVKMKEKGDIPEGYSVSREKKERFSLILESASTNQTSMYLCASSPGGSGTEAFFGQGTRLTVV.

The rearrangement links TRBV7-2 to TRBJ1-4; D call uncertain. The CDR3 length is 14 residues. Per germline, CDR1 SGHTA and CDR2 FQGNSA. Trimming left V 3 bases short and J 0 bases short, with 5 bases between. The CDR3 bases are TGTGCCAGCAGCTTGGCTTCAACTAATGAAAAACTGTTTTTT. This encodes CASSLASTNEKLFF.

V gene TRBV4-2 combines with J gene TRBJ1-2, with TRBD1 matching over 7 bases. V lost 2 bases, J lost 2 bases, and 2 bases stayed unmatched. The germline CDR1 and CDR2 sequences are LGHNA and YNFKEQ. This CDR3 region has 14 residues. For the CDR3, the DNA is TGTGCCAGCAGCCAACCGGGACAGAACTATGGCTACACCTTC. It codes for CASSQPGQNYGYTF.

The CDR3 spells CASSLVLATDTQYF. CDR3 DNA: TGCGCCAGCAGCTTGGTCCTGGCAACAGATACGCAGTATTTT. The chain uses TRBV5-1 and TRBJ2-3; no clear D gene. Trimming pared 0 bases from V and 3 bases from J, leaving 8 bases between. The germline V gene encodes CDR1 SGHRS and CDR2 YFSETQ. The CDR3 consists of 14 residues.

The gene calls are TRBV19 and TRBJ1-1, with 10 bases that match TRBD1. Germline V gene data show CDR1 as LNHDA and CDR2 as SQIVND (reference sequence). J gave up 7 bases and V 7 bases, and 6 bases lay outside the gene matches. This CDR3 has 13 amino acids. DNA of the CDR3: TGTGCCAGTACCCCGGGACAGGGGTATGAAGCTTTCTTT. Translation gives CASTPGQGYEAFF.

J is TRBJ2-1 and V is TRBV7-2; possible D gene TRBD1, 5 bases. V was clipped by 7 bases and J by 3 bases, with 7 bases between them. This CDR3 is 12 amino acids long. Per the germline V gene, CDR1 is SGHTA and CDR2 is FQGNSA. CDR3 protein: CASNRFYNEQFF. The CDR3 DNA reads as TGTGCCAGCAACAGGTTCTACAATGAGCAGTTCTTC.

This clone was detected only a few times. The chain links TRBV7-9 to TRBJ2-3; 9 bases are shared with TRBD2. V shed 1 base, J shed 5 bases, and the junction held 7 bases outside the gene matches. CDR1 and CDR2 from the germline V gene are SEHNR and FQNEAQ (reference sequence). The CDR3 covers 16 residues. The CDR3 DNA sequence: TGTGCCAGCAGCTTAGGGTCCCTAGCGGGGCAAGATACGCAGTATTTT. It is translated as CASSLGSLAGQDTQYF.